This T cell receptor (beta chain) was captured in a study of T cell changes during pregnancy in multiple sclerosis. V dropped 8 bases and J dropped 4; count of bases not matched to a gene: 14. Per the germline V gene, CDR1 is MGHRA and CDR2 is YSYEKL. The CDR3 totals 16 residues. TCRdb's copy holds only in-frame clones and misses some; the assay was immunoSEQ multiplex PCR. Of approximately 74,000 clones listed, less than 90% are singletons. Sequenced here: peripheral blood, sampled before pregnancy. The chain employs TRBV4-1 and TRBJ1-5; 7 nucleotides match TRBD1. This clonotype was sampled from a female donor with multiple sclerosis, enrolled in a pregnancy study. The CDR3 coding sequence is TGCGCCAGCCGCCCCGGCTTGACAGGGCGGAATCAGCCCCAGCATTTT. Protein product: CASRPGLTGRNQPQHF.